Below are 27 T cell receptor beta chains sequenced from a single sample in a study of shared clonotypes between healthy human individuals (dated by TCRdb to the early 2020s). The protocol used for the library was the immunoSEQ multiplex PCR assay. Not all clones reach the TCRdb copy of this immuneACCESS table, which keeps in-frame sequences only. Checked studies attribute under half of the gap to unresolved V genes and leave the rest unexplained. For this sample there are under 2.5 million clones; under 95% appear just once. The top ten hold 0.37% of the sample. The sequencing input was naive CD4+ T cells from PBMCs. This sample's cell subset or site label indicates: CD45RA+ positively selected. All receptors come from a man in his late teens or twenties in good health. Some clones in this sample may be carry-over from other donors' samples.

The chain links TRBV7-9 to TRBJ2-4; 11 bases fit TRBD1. CDR3 length: 19 amino acids. Germline lookup yields CDR1 SEHNR and CDR2 FQNEAQ (reference sequence). V was pared by 5 bases and J by 0 bases, with 12 bases of the junction left unmatched. CDR3 sequence: CASSAGTGGDSIAKNIQYF. CDR3 DNA: TGTGCCAGCAGCGCCGGGACAGGGGGTGACAGCATAGCCAAAAACATTCAGTACTTC. Filled out from reference TRBV7-9 and TRBJ2-4, the complete variable domain reads DTGVSQNPRHKITKRGQNVTFRCDPISEHNRLYWYRQTLGQGPEFLTYFQNEAQLEKSRLLSDRFSAERPKGSFSTLEIQRTEQGDSAMYLCASSAGTGGDSIAKNIQYFGAGTRLSVL.

CDR3: CASSSDGYTEAFF. The CDR3 DNA reads as TGTGCCAGCAGCTCGGACGGTTACACTGAAGCTTTCTTT. V and J are TRBV5-4 and TRBJ1-1; D is unclear. The CDR3 consists of 13 residues. Germline V gene data show CDR1 as SGHNT and CDR2 as YYREEE (reference sequence). Deletions cut 3 bases from V and 3 bases from J, with 9 bases between.

The V and J genes are TRBV4-1 and TRBJ2-1; D is uncertain. V was clipped by 0 bases and J by 0 bases, with 12 bases between them. CDR1 MGHRA and CDR2 YSYEKL come from the germline V gene. The CDR3 is 17 amino acids. CDR3 in amino acids: CASSQDPQWGSYNEQFF. The CDR3, as DNA: TGCGCCAGCAGCCAAGATCCCCAGTGGGGCTCCTACAATGAGCAGTTCTTC.

CDR3 sequence (DNA): TGTGCCATCAGTGTTTCAGGATCCTACAATGAGCAGTTCTTC. Translated: CAISVSGSYNEQFF. The gene calls are TRBV10-3 and TRBJ2-1; D is uncertain. The CDR3 is 14 residues long. Per germline, CDR1 ENHRY and CDR2 SYGVKD. V shed 4 bases and J shed 1 base, with 8 bases lying between them.

This clone was counted only a few times. The chain has TRBV6-6 and TRBJ2-7; 10 positions match TRBD2. CDR1 is MNHNY and CDR2 is SVGAGI in the germline V gene (reference sequence). V trimming: 6 bases; J trimming: 6 bases; junction bases outside the gene matches: 8. The CDR3 has 14 residues. The CDR3: CASSLTSGVREQYF. The DNA of the CDR3 is TGTGCCAGCAGCCTCACTAGCGGGGTTCGCGAGCAGTACTTC.

This chain connects TRBV19 to TRBJ2-5; 7 positions agree with TRBD1. Trimming at V came to 4 bases and at J to 4 bases, leaving 9 bases not matched to a gene. The germline gives CDR1 LNHDA, CDR2 SQIVND (reference sequence). CDR3 length: 15 amino acids. The CDR3 reads CASSTVDRVGETQYF. The CDR3 nucleotides are TGTGCCAGTAGTACCGTCGACAGGGTGGGAGAGACCCAGTACTTC.

Notes on this clone: This sample includes further DNA sequences coding for the same CDR3. This chain joins TRBV5-1 and TRBJ1-1, with a weak D call TRBD1 (5 bases). V gave up 0 bases and J gave up 4 bases, with 10 bases separating them. The CDR3 is 14 amino acids. Germline V CDR1 and CDR2: SGHRS, YFSETQ. The CDR3 DNA reads TGCGCCAGCAGCTTGGGCGGGGGAAGCACTGAAGCTTTCTTT. Translating it yields CASSLGGGSTEAFF.

This chain links TRBV5-1 with TRBJ2-4; D tentatively fits TRBD1 or TRBD2 (6 bases each). The germline CDR1 and CDR2 sequences are SGHRS and YFSETQ. V was trimmed by 4 bases and J by 4 bases, leaving 12 bases between them. CDR3 length: 14 residues. CDR3 residues: CASSTGDKKNIQYF. CDR3 bases: TGCGCCAGCAGCACGGGGGACAAGAAAAACATTCAGTACTTC. Variable domain in full (rest from reference TRBV5-1 and TRBJ2-4): KAGVTQTPRYLIKTRGQQVTLSCSPISGHRSVSWYQQTPGQGLQFLFEYFSETQRNKGNFPGRFSGRQFSNSRSEMNVSTLELGDSALYLCASSTGDKKNIQYFGAGTRLSVL.

The chain carries TRBV7-9 and TRBJ2-7; the D gene is possibly TRBD1 (5 bases). The germline V and J ends were trimmed by 4 bases and 0 bases, with 10 bases remaining between them. Germline CDR1 SEHNR, CDR2 FQNEAQ (reference sequence). The CDR3 sequence is 14 residues long. DNA of the CDR3: TGTGCCAGCAGCTCGAGCAGGGACTCCTACGAGCAGTACTTC. It encodes CASSSSRDSYEQYF.

The chain combines TRBV4-2 with TRBJ2-1; TRBD2 aligns across 13 bases. Germline values: CDR1 LGHNA, CDR2 YNFKEQ. The trim removed 2 bases at V and 4 bases at J, leaving 5 bases unmatched. CDR3 length equals 17 residues. CDR3 in amino acids: CASSQRGLAGSYNEQFF. DNA for the CDR3: TGTGCCAGCAGCCAAAGGGGACTAGCGGGAAGTTACAATGAGCAGTTCTTC.

The CDR3 reads CASSQKTGGETQYF. For the CDR3, the DNA is TGTGCCAGCAGCCAAAAGACAGGGGGGGAGACCCAGTACTTC. The gene calls are TRBV5-4 and TRBJ2-5, with 9 bases fitting TRBD1. From germline, CDR1 is SGHNT and CDR2 YYREEE (reference sequence). The ends lost 4 bases at V and 5 bases at J; junction bases unmatched: 6. The CDR3 contains 14 residues.

The chain couples TRBV7-9 to TRBJ1-2; 11 nucleotides align to TRBD1. The length of the CDR3 is 16 residues. Germline CDR1 is SEHNR and CDR2 is FQNEAQ (reference sequence). V shed 4 bases, J shed 6 bases, and the junction held 10 bases outside the gene matches. CDR3 nucleotide sequence: TGTGCCAGCAGCTCGATACCTGGACAGGGGGCTAATGGCTACACCTTC. Protein product: CASSSIPGQGANGYTF.

The chain couples TRBV7-9 to TRBJ2-3; 14 bases match TRBD2. This CDR3 spans 15 amino acids. Per the germline V gene, CDR1 is SEHNR and CDR2 is FQNEAQ (reference sequence). V shed 5 bases, J shed 4 bases, and the junction held 2 bases outside the gene matches. In DNA form, the CDR3 reads TGTGCCAGCAGCCAGACTAGCGGGAGGGCAGATACGCAGTATTTT. It codes for CASSQTSGRADTQYF. The whole variable domain, remainder taken from reference TRBV7-9 and TRBJ2-3, is DTGVSQNPRHKITKRGQNVTFRCDPISEHNRLYWYRQTLGQGPEFLTYFQNEAQLEKSRLLSDRFSAERPKGSFSTLEIQRTEQGDSAMYLCASSQTSGRADTQYFGPGTRLTVL.

V and J are TRBV6-6 and TRBJ2-3, with TRBD2 matching over 8 bases. Germline trimming cut 8 bases from V and 4 bases from J; bases unmatched to any gene: 8. CDR1 MNHNY and CDR2 SVGAGI come from the germline V gene (reference sequence). The CDR3 extends over 14 amino acids. CDR3 loop: CASSTGGGADTQYF. The CDR3 DNA reads as TGTGCCAGCTCGACGGGAGGGGGTGCAGATACGCAGTATTTT.

The genes are TRBV7-3 and TRBJ2-1; TRBD2 matches at 10 bases. The length of the CDR3 is 15 residues. J was trimmed by 7 bases and V by 5 bases; bases with no gene match: 8. CDR1 and CDR2 (germline): SGHTA, FQGTGA. As DNA, the CDR3 is TGTGCCAGCAGCCCTCCCGGACTAGCGGTGAATGAGCAGTTCTTC. It is translated as CASSPPGLAVNEQFF.

J is TRBJ2-3 and V is TRBV5-1; D is tentatively TRBD1 or TRBD2 (6 bases each). Germline assignment: CDR1 SGHRS and CDR2 YFSETQ. The CDR3 is 16 amino acids. With 3 bases removed from V and 0 bases from J, the gap between germline ends came to 14 bases. Written as DNA, the CDR3 is TGCGCCAGCAGCTCTAGGGGGGAGAGTAGCACAGATACGCAGTATTTT. Encoded protein: CASSSRGESSTDTQYF.

The chain combines TRBV7-6 with TRBJ2-3; TRBD2 agrees at 8 bases. V lost 5 bases, J lost 4 bases, and 14 bases stayed unmatched. The CDR3 is made up of 17 amino acids. Germline values: CDR1 SGHVS, CDR2 FNYEAQ. The DNA for the CDR3 is TGTGCCAGCAGCCCCCTTTGGCAGCGGGAGACCGCAGATACGCAGTATTTT. This codes for CASSPLWQRETADTQYF. The full variable domain, completed using reference TRBV7-6 and TRBJ2-3, is GAGVSQSPRYKVTKRGQDVALRCDPISGHVSLYWYRQALGQGPEFLTYFNYEAQQDKSGLPNDRFSAERPEGSISTLTIQRTEQRDSAMYRCASSPLWQRETADTQYFGPGTRLTVL.

V and J are TRBV15 and TRBJ2-5; the match to TRBD1 covers 12 bases. The length of the CDR3 is 15 residues. Germline V gene data show CDR1 as LNHNV and CDR2 as YYDKDF (reference sequence). V trimming: 5 bases; J trimming: 5 bases; junction bases outside the gene matches: 6. The CDR3: CATSPRDRGPETQYF. CDR3 nucleotide sequence: TGTGCCACCAGCCCCCGGGACAGGGGGCCGGAGACCCAGTACTTC.

This clone was recorded once. This sequence joins TRBV27 and TRBJ1-1, with D uncertain. Germline CDR1 is MNHEY and CDR2 is SMNVEV (reference sequence). V lost 5 bases and J 3 bases, leaving 13 bases between the germline ends. This CDR3 has 14 amino acids. In DNA form, the CDR3 reads TGTGCCAGCAGTCCCCTCAAGGGTGACACTGAAGCTTTCTTT. The encoded protein is CASSPLKGDTEAFF.

With regard to this clone: Relative to the germline gene, one junction end is altered; a read error may explain this. The rearrangement links TRBV5-8 to TRBJ2-7, with D possibly being TRBD1 (5 bases). This CDR3 region has 12 residues. Germline assignment: CDR1 SGHTS and CDR2 YDEGEE. CDR3 DNA sequence: TGTGCCAGCAGCTTGGCCAAGGACCAAAGGGGTTTC. It specifies CASSLAKDQRGF.

This clone was seen once. The V call is TRBV21-1, the J call TRBJ2-1; whether TRBD1, the table's D call, matches the DNA was not checked. TRBV21-1 is an annotated pseudogene. The length of the CDR3 is 13 residues. The CDR3 protein is CASSRQPYNEQFF. CDR3 DNA: TGTGCCAGCAGCAGGCAACCTTACAATGAGCAGTTCTTC.

The rearrangement links TRBV18 to TRBJ2-7, with 9 bases lining up with TRBD1. Germline loops: CDR1 KGHSH, CDR2 LQKENI. CDR3 length equals 19 residues. Trimming cost V 3 bases and J 1 base; bases outside gene matches: 16. The CDR3 DNA sequence: TGTGCCAGCTCACCGATTACATCTAGAGGACAGGGGAATTCCTACGAGCAGTACTTC. Protein: CASSPITSRGQGNSYEQYF.

The chain employs TRBV11-2 and TRBJ1-2; 9 nucleotides match TRBD1. Germline trimming cut 0 bases from V and 6 bases from J; bases unmatched to any gene: 8. The CDR3 is 16 residues long. The germline V gene has CDR1 SGHAT and CDR2 FQNNGV. The CDR3 nucleotides read TGTGCCAGCAGCTTAGATCCCAGGACAGGGGCGGATGGCTACACCTTC. Translation gives CASSLDPRTGADGYTF.

Only one count was recorded for this clone. This rearrangement joins TRBV28 to TRBJ2-1; no firm D call. V was pared by 6 bases and J by 6 bases, with 18 bases between. This CDR3 has 15 residues. Germline V gene sequence: CDR1 MDHEN, CDR2 SYDVKM. The CDR3: CASSLSNGFVNEQFF. The CDR3 nucleotides read TGTGCCAGCAGCCTTAGTAACGGTTTCGTCAATGAGCAGTTCTTC.

The chain employs TRBV28 and TRBJ1-2; no firm D call. Germline V gene data show CDR1 as MDHEN and CDR2 as SYDVKM. Between the trimmed V and J ends, which lost 0 bases and 6 bases, there was a span of 5 bases. There are 12 residues in the CDR3. CDR3 in DNA: TGTGCCAGCAGTTTATGGGAGGATGGCTACACCTTC. Its protein is CASSLWEDGYTF.

The V call is TRBV30, the J call TRBJ2-2; maybe TRBD1 (5 bases). This CDR3 is built from 15 residues. V dropped 0 bases and J dropped 6 bases, with 14 bases sitting between them. CDR1 is GTSNPN and CDR2 is SVGIG in the germline V gene (reference sequence). The CDR3, as DNA: TGTGCCTGGAGTGTAGGGGTAGTGAATCCCGGGGAGCTGTTTTTT. Its translation is CAWSVGVVNPGELFF.

The rearrangement uses TRBV18 and TRBJ2-7; perhaps TRBD1 as D (6 bases). The CDR3 loop spans 14 amino acids. Germline CDR1 reads KGHSH; CDR2 reads LQKENI. V was cut by 3 bases and J by 6 bases, with 15 bases left in between. The DNA of the CDR3 is TGTGCCAGCTCACCTTCGCAGGGGCCCTTCGAGCAGTACTTC. This encodes CASSPSQGPFEQYF.